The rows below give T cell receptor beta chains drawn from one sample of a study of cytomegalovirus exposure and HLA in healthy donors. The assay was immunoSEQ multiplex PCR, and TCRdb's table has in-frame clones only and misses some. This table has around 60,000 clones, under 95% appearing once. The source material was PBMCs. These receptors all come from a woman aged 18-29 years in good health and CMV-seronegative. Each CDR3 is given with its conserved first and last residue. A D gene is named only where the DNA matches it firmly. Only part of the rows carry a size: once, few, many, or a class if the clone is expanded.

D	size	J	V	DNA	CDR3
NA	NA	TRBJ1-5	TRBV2	TGTGCCAGCAGTGAAGGGGAGAGCAATCAGCCCCAGCATTTT	CASSEGESNQPQHF
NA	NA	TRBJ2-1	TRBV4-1	TGCGCCAGCAGCCAAGCCCCTTTAGGAACAAGCGTGGGCTACAATGAGCAGTTCTTC	CASSQAPLGTSVGYNEQFF
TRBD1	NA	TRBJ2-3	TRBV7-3	TGTGCCAGCAGCTTACGGGGACAGGGGGCGGATACGCAGTATTTT	CASSLRGQGADTQYF
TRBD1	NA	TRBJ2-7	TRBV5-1	TGCGCCAGCAGCTTGGAGGGACAGGGCTGGTACGAGCAGTACTTC	CASSLEGQGWYEQYF
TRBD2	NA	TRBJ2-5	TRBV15	TGTGCCACCAGCCCACGGGGGGGGTGGGGAGAGACCCAGTACTTC	CATSPRGGWGETQYF
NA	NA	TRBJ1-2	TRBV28	TGTGCCAGCAGTTTTTCAAAATTCTATGGCTACACCTTC	CASSFSKFYGYTF
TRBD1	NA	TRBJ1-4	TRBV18	TGTGCCAGCTCACCTCCCGGGACAGGGATGGTAACTAATGAAAAACTGTTTTTT	CASSPPGTGMVTNEKLFF
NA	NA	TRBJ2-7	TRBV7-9	TGTGCCAGCAACAGACTAACGGCCTACGAGCAGTACTTC	CASNRLTAYEQYF
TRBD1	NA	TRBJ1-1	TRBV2	TGTGCCACCTCCGGGACAGGAGTTAGGGACACTGAAGCTTTCTTT	CATSGTGVRDTEAFF
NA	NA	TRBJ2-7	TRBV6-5	TGTGCCAGCAGTTTTTCGGGACACGGAGTGTACGAGCAGTACTTC	CASSFSGHGVYEQYF
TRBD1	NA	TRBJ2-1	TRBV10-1	TGCGCCAGCAGTCCCGGGACAGGGGGGGGGCTGAATGAGCAGTTCTTC	CASSPGTGGGLNEQFF
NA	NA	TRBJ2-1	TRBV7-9	TGTGCCAGCAGCCCCGGGAGTCAGCAGTTCTTC	CASSPGSQQFF
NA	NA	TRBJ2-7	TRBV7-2	TGTGCCAGCAGCTTACGGTCAGGGGCAGGCGAGCAGTACTTC	CASSLRSGAGEQYF
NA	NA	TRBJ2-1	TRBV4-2	TGTGCCAGCAGCCAAGAGGAGGGGAGCTCCTACAATGAGCAGTTCTTC	CASSQEEGSSYNEQFF
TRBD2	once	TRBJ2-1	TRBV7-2	TGTGCCAGCAGCTCCCGACTAGCGGGAGGGTCAATAAACAATGAGCAGTTCTTC	CASSSRLAGGSINNEQFF
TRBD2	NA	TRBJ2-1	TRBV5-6	TGTGCCAGCAACCCTAGCGGGAGGCCGGGTAATGAGCAGTTCTTC	CASNPSGRPGNEQFF
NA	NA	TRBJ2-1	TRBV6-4	TGTGCCAGCAGTGACTCGTACGGGGGGCCCTACAATGAGCAGTTCTTC	CASSDSYGGPYNEQFF
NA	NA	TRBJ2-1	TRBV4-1	TGCGCCAGCAGCCAAGATACAGACCCTACGAATGAGCAGTTCTTC	CASSQDTDPTNEQFF
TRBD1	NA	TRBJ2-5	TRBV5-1	TGCGCCAGCAGCTTGGTCACAGGGGGTGAGACCCAGTACTTC	CASSLVTGGETQYF
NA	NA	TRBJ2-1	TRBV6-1	TGTGCCAGCAGTGAAGCTCCCCCGGGCGGGGGCAGGGAGCAGTTCTTC	CASSEAPPGGGREQFF
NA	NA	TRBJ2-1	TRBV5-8	TGTGCCAGCAGCCGGACAGCTTCGGCCAATGAGCAGTTCTTC	CASSRTASANEQFF
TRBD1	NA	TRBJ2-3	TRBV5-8	TGTGCCAGCAGCTCCGGGACAGGCACAGATACGCAGTATTTT	CASSSGTGTDTQYF
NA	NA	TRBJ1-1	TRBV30	TGTGCCTGGAGGTGGAGGGATATGAGGACTGAAGCTTTCTTT	CAWRWRDMRTEAFF
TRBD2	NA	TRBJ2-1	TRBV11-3	TGTGCCAGCAGCCAAGGGGACTACCCGTACAATGAGCAGTTCTTC	CASSQGDYPYNEQFF
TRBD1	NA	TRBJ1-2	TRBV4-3	TGCGCCAGCAGCCGAGACAGGGAAGGGAACTATGGCTACACCTTC	CASSRDREGNYGYTF
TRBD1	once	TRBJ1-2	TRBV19	TGTGCCAGTAGCTGGACAGGAACTGGCTACACCTTC	CASSWTGTGYTF
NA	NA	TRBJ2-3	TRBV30	TGTGCCTGGAGGCGAGCTTCGGGGTTCGTGACAGATACGCAGTATTTT	CAWRRASGFVTDTQYF
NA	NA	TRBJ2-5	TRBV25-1	TGTGCCAGCAGTGAAGGGGCAGGGTTAGAGACCCAGTACTTC	CASSEGAGLETQYF
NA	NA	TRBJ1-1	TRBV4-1	TGCGCCAGCAGCCGAAACTTGGGGCCAGTGAACACTGAAGCTTTCTTT	CASSRNLGPVNTEAFF
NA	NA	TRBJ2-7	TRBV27	TGTGCCAGCAGTTTCGCAGGGGCAACCTACGAGCAGTACTTC	CASSFAGATYEQYF
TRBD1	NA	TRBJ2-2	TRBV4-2	TGTGCCAGCAGCCAACTACACAGGGGACAGAACACCGGGGAGCTGTTTTTT	CASSQLHRGQNTGELFF
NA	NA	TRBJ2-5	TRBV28	TGTGCCAGCAGTTTAGGGGGCCAGGGACCCCAAGAGACCCAGTACTTC	CASSLGGQGPQETQYF
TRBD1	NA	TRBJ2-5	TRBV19	TGTGCCAGCACCGACAGGGTCAGGGAGACCCAGTACTTC	CASTDRVRETQYF
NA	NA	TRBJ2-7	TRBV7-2	TGTGCCAGCAGCTTAGTCTCCCTAGCGAATCCCCCGTGGGAGCAGTACTTC	CASSLVSLANPPWEQYF
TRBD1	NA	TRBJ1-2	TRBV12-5	TGTGCTAGTCCCACCTCGCCAGGGGGCCACCTTTACTATGGCTACACCTTC	CASPTSPGGHLYYGYTF
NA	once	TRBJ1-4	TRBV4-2	TGTGCCAGCAGCCAAGCAGGGGTAGATGAAAAACTGTTTTTT	CASSQAGVDEKLFF
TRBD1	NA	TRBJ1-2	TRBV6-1	TGTGCCAGCAGTGGGGACAGGGGGGCCTATGGCTACACCTTC	CASSGDRGAYGYTF
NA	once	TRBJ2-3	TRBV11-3	TGTGCCAGCAGCTTCGTACAGGGCTTCACAGATACGCAGTATTTT	CASSFVQGFTDTQYF
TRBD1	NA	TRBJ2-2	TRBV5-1	TGCGCCAGCAGTTTGGACAGGGTCTTGCCAACCGGGGAGCTGTTTTTT	CASSLDRVLPTGELFF
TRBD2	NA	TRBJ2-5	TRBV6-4	TGTGCCAGCAGTAGAAGCGGGATCCGGGAGACCCAGTACTTC	CASSRSGIRETQYF
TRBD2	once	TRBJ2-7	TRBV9	TGTGCCAGCAGCGTGGGACTAGCGAGTCTCGAGCAGTACTTC	CASSVGLASLEQYF
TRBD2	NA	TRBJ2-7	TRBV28	TGTGCCAGCAGTTTATTTGGGGACTACTACGAGCAGTACTTC	CASSLFGDYYEQYF
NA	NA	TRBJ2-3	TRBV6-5	TGTGCCAGCAGTTACTCAGGGGGACACACAGATACGCAGTATTTT	CASSYSGGHTDTQYF
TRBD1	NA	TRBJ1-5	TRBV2	TGTGCCAGCGGGACAGGGCTGGATCAGCCCCAGCATTTT	CASGTGLDQPQHF
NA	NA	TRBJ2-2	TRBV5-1	TGCGCCAGCAGCTTTTACGGGGAGCTGTTTTTT	CASSFYGELFF
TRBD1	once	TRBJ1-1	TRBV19	TGTGCCAGTAGTCTTTTAGACAGGGCGTCGAACACTGAAGCTTTCTTT	CASSLLDRASNTEAFF
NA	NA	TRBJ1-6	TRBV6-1	TGTGCCAGCAGTGGGACGGGATCCCGAAATTCACCCCTCCACTTT	CASSGTGSRNSPLHF
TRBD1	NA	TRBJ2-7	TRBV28	TGTGCCAGCAGTCCGTACAGGGGGCTCCGCGAGCAGTACTTC	CASSPYRGLREQYF
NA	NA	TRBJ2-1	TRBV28	TGTGCCAGCAGTTTCCGAGGTGTGAGGGCAGGTGAGCAGTTCTTC	CASSFRGVRAGEQFF
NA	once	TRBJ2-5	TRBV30	TGTGCCTGGAGCCACCGGGGGGCTCAACAAGAGACCCAGTACTTC	CAWSHRGAQQETQYF
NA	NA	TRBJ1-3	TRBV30	TGTGCCTGGAGTGCCTCGCGGGTGAGCTCTGGAAACACCATATATTTT	CAWSASRVSSGNTIYF
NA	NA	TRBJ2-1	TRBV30	TGTGCCTGGACCCAACAGTTCGGCCACAATGAGCAGTTCTTC	CAWTQQFGHNEQFF
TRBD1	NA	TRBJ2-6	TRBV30	TGTGCCGCCGGGACAGTCGAAGGTGCTGGGGCCAACGTCCTGACTTTC	CAAGTVEGAGANVLTF
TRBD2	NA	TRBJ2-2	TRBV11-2	TGTGCCAGCAGCTTAGATACTAGCGGGCTCGGGGAGCTGTTTTTT	CASSLDTSGLGELFF
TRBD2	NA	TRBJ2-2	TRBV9	TGTGCCAGCAGCCCTTGGGCGCGGGAGAGGGACACCGGGGAGCTGTTTTTT	CASSPWARERDTGELFF
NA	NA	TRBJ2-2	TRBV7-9	TGTGCCAGCAGCTTAGCCGGGGGAAGCAACACCGGGGAGCTGTTTTTT	CASSLAGGSNTGELFF
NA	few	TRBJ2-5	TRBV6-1	TGTGCCAGCAGTTCGGACAGCCGAGAGACCCAGTACTTC	CASSSDSRETQYF
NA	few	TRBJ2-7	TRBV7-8	TGTGCCAGCAGCTTAGTAGGAAGGACAGCACCCTCCTACGAGCAGTACTTC	CASSLVGRTAPSYEQYF
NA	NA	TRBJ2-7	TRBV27	TGTGCCAGCAGTCCCTCGACTTTTTACGAGCAGTACTTC	CASSPSTFYEQYF
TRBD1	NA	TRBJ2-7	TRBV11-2	TGTGCCAGCAGCAAACCGGGACAGGGTTACTACGAGCAGTACTTC	CASSKPGQGYYEQYF